This TCR beta chain was observed in a study of T cells after yellow fever vaccination. This clonotype occurred a few times. With V trimmed by 6 bases and J by 1 base, 6 bases remained unmatched. The germline V gene has CDR1 KGHSH and CDR2 LQKENI. CDR3 length equals 16 residues. Each CDR3 protein is one row after TCRdb ran MiXCR on the 5' RACE reads. The data hold hundreds of thousands of distinct CDR3 sequences, with around 17% observed a single time. The sequencing here drew on PBMCs, taken around 5 days after the first yellow fever vaccination. The source is a man aged 18 to 29 who received the YFV17D yellow fever vaccine. The chain joins TRBV18 to TRBJ2-6, with 7 bases matching TRBD1. CDR3 sequence (DNA): TGTGCCAGCTCTTGGGACAGCCCTTCTGGGGCCAACGTCCTGACTTTC. Translated: CASSWDSPSGANVLTF.